The 13 T cell receptor beta chains presented below share a single source sample, sequenced in a study of OX40 agonist ivuxolimab in advanced cancers. TCRdb's copy holds only in-frame clones and misses some; the assay was immunoSEQ multiplex PCR. The sample shows about 67,000 clones, 84% of them seen only once. This sample comprised CD4+ or CD8+ T cells sorted from blood, obtained in a trial of the OX40 agonist ivuxolimab. The origin of the receptors is an adult with an advanced solid tumor such as melanoma, head and neck, liver or kidney cancer.

V and J are TRBV10-1 and TRBJ1-2, with D unclear. Germline CDR1 WNHNN, CDR2 SYGVQD (reference sequence). The CDR3 totals 14 residues. The V end lost 3 bases, the J end lost 5 bases, and 13 bases lay between the germline ends. The CDR3 DNA is TGCGCCAGCAGTGACGCGGGGAATGGGTATGGCTACACCTTC. This codes for CASSDAGNGYGYTF.

This clone was detected only once. The rearrangement links TRBV18 to TRBJ2-3; no reliable D call. The germline gives CDR1 KGHSH, CDR2 LQKENI. The CDR3 contains 13 residues. V was clipped by 6 bases and J by 2 bases, with 9 bases between them. The CDR3 sequence: CASSETLTDTQYF. The CDR3 DNA is TGTGCCAGCTCGGAGACCCTCACAGATACGCAGTATTTT.

The J gene is TRBJ2-7, the V gene TRBV11-2, with TRBD1 identical over 8 bases. The CDR3 runs 16 residues. Germline lookup yields CDR1 SGHAT and CDR2 FQNNGV. The trim removed 5 bases at V and 1 base at J, leaving 10 bases unmatched. CDR3: CASSRGWGTGSYEQYF. DNA of the CDR3: TGTGCCAGCAGCCGCGGGTGGGGGACAGGTTCCTACGAGCAGTACTTC.

The J gene is TRBJ2-2, the V gene TRBV18; tentative D call: TRBD1 (5 bases). Trimming left V 3 bases short and J 2 bases short, with 10 bases between. Germline CDR1 is KGHSH and CDR2 is LQKENI. CDR3 length: 15 residues. CDR3 DNA: TGTGCCAGCTCACCCTTGGACATCAACACCGGGGAGCTGTTTTTT. Its translation is CASSPLDINTGELFF.

This clone turned up a few times. The CDR3 here is CASSPRDSYGYTF. The CDR3 DNA is TGTGCCAGCAGCCCTCGGGACAGCTATGGCTACACCTTC. The genes are TRBV7-2 and TRBJ1-2; 7 bases match TRBD1. The germline gives CDR1 SGHTA, CDR2 FQGNSA. The CDR3 consists of 13 residues. V lost 5 bases and J lost 4; bases outside the gene matches: 4.

The V gene is TRBV5-1, the J gene TRBJ1-1; TRBD1 matches at 7 bases. There are 14 residues in the CDR3. V lost 5 bases and J lost 1; bases outside the gene matches: 5. Germline lookup yields CDR1 SGHRS and CDR2 YFSETQ. CDR3 sequence (DNA): TGCGCCAGCAGAACCGGGACAGCGAACACTGAAGCTTTCTTT. Protein: CASRTGTANTEAFF.

The V and J genes are TRBV6-1 and TRBJ2-5, with D possibly TRBD2 on 6 matching bases. Germline values: CDR1 MNHNS, CDR2 SASEGT. V lost 6 bases and J lost 7, with 12 bases in between. The CDR3 is made up of 12 amino acids. The CDR3 region is CASRDGSGTQYF. For the CDR3, the DNA is TGTGCCAGCAGGGACGGGAGTGGGACCCAGTACTTC.

This chain uses TRBV6-5 with TRBJ1-2; tentative D call: TRBD1 (6 bases). Germline V lookup: CDR1 MNHEY, CDR2 SVGAGI. Deletions cut 4 bases from V and 8 bases from J, with 23 bases between. The CDR3 covers 16 residues. The CDR3, as DNA: TGTGCCAGCAGTTTCCTCTTAACCAGGGGAGAGGGCGGCTACACCTTC. It is translated as CASSFLLTRGEGGYTF.

The J gene is TRBJ2-2, the V gene TRBV5-5; TRBD1 agrees at 8 bases. Germline V gene sequence: CDR1 SGHKS, CDR2 YYEKEE (reference sequence). Trimming took 4 bases from V and 1 from J; bases not matched to a gene: 9. CDR3 length: 17 residues. CDR3 region: CASSGLQGARNTGELFF. CDR3 bases: TGTGCCAGCAGCGGACTCCAGGGGGCAAGGAACACCGGGGAGCTGTTTTTT.

The chain uses TRBV5-1 and TRBJ2-2; D might be TRBD1 (6 bases). V was shortened by 4 bases and J by 10 bases, with 23 bases between the two germline ends. Germline CDR1 SGHRS, CDR2 YFSETQ. This CDR3 contains 16 residues. CDR3 in amino acids: CASSREGRGNFKELFF. CDR3 sequence (DNA): TGCGCCAGCAGCCGGGAAGGCAGGGGTAATTTTAAGGAGCTGTTTTTT.

This sequence joins TRBV5-1 and TRBJ1-6; D may be TRBD1 (6 bases). The V gene lost 5 bases and the J gene lost 7 bases, with 10 bases spanning the gap. The CDR3 covers 13 residues. Per the germline V gene, CDR1 is SGHRS and CDR2 is YFSETQ. The CDR3 DNA follows: TGCGCCAGCAGACAGGGTGGGAATTCACCCCTCCACTTT. Translating it yields CASRQGGNSPLHF.

This chain joins TRBV7-2 and TRBJ2-3; the match to TRBD2 covers 8 bases. The CDR3 has 13 residues. V shed 1 base and J 13 bases; nucleotides not matched to a gene: 7. The germline V gene encodes CDR1 SGHTA and CDR2 FQGNSA. CDR3 coding DNA: TGTGCCAGCAGCTTAGAGTCGGGGGGGAAGAAGTATTTT. Translation gives CASSLESGGKKYF.

The chain employs TRBV29-1 and TRBJ2-3, with D uncertain. V lost 4 bases, J lost 5 bases, and 4 bases lay in between. The germline CDR1 and CDR2 sequences are SQVTM and ANQGSEA. This CDR3 contains 10 residues. The CDR3, as DNA: TGCAGCGTTGCGGGAGATACGCAGTATTTT. Its protein product is CSVAGDTQYF.